This T cell receptor beta chain stems from a study of response to subunit inactivated influenza vaccine. One entry per CDR3 protein, called by TCRdb with MiXCR from the RT-PCR reads. The sample includes about 520,000 distinct CDR3 sequences, roughly 7.6% of them seen just once. Study outcomes and limitations: Seasonal influenza vaccination, on each occasion, was suggested by the authors to recruit few new T cells.

Germline CDR1 and CDR2: MNHEY and SVGAGI. V shed 4 bases and J 4 bases; nucleotides not matched to a gene: 7. The CDR3 length is 17 residues. This clonotype was counted many times. Its antigen is not known. V is TRBV6-5 and J is TRBJ2-1; 13 bases agree with TRBD2. This material consisted of PBMCs from blood, taken approximately 25 months after vaccination. This TCR was sampled from a man between 50 and 70 years old who received an inactivated influenza vaccine. Here the CDR3 reads CASSSPGLAGKYNEQFF. The CDR3, as DNA: TGTGCCAGCAGTTCTCCGGGACTAGCGGGAAAGTACAATGAGCAGTTCTTC.